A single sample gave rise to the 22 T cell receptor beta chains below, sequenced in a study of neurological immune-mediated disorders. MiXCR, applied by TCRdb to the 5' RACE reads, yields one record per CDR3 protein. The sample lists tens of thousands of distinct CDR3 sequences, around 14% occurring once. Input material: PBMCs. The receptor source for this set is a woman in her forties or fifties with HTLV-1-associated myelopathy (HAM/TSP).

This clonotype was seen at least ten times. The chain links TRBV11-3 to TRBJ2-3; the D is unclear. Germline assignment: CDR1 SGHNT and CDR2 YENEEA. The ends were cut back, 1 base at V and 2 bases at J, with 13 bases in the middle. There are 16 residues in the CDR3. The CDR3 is CASSLGARAFTDTQYF. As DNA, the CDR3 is TGTGCCAGCAGCTTAGGGGCTAGGGCCTTCACAGATACGCAGTATTTT.

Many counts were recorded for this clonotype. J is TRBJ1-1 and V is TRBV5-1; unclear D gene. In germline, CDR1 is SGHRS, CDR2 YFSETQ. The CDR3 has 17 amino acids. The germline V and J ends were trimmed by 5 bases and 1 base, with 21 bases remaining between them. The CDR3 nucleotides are TGCGCCAGCAGTCTTGGGGATACCGGACGGAGGAACACTGAAGCTTTCTTT. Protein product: CASSLGDTGRRNTEAFF.

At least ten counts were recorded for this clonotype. DNA of the CDR3: TGCAGCGGGGGGGGGACCTACAATGAGCAGTTCTTC. Protein sequence: CSGGGTYNEQFF. The V gene is TRBV29-1, the J gene TRBJ2-1; 7 bases line up with TRBD2. There are 12 residues in the CDR3. Trimming took 7 bases from V and 2 from J; bases not matched to a gene: 2. Germline values: CDR1 SQVTM, CDR2 ANQGSEA.

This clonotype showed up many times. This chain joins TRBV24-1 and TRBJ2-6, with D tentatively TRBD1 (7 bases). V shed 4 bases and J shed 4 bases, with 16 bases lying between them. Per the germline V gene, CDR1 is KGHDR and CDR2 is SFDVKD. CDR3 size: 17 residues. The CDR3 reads CATSDPRGETGANVLTF. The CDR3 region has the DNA TGTGCCACCAGTGACCCCAGGGGGGAAACCGGGGCCAACGTCCTGACTTTC.

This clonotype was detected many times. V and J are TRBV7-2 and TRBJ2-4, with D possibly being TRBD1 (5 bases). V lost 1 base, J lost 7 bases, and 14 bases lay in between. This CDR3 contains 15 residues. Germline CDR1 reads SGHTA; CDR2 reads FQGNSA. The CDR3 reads CASSLVREGLNIQYF. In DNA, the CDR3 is TGTGCCAGCAGCTTAGTCAGGGAAGGGTTGAACATTCAGTACTTC.

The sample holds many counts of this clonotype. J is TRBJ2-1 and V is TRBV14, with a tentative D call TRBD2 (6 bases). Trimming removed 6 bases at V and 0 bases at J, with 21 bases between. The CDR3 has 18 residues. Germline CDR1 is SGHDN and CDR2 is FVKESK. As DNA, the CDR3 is TGTGCCAGCAGTGAAGGTGGGTGGGGGGACCGCTCCTACAATGAGCAGTTCTTC. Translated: CASSEGGWGDRSYNEQFF.

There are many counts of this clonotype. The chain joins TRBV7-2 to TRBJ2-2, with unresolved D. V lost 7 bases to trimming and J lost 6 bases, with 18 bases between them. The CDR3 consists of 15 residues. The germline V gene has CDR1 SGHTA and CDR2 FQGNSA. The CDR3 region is CASIPGQAWAGELFF. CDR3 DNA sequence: TGTGCCAGCATCCCGGGCCAAGCATGGGCCGGGGAGCTGTTTTTT.

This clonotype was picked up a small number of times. The CDR3 sequence: CASSRQALSTDTQYF. CDR3 DNA sequence: TGTGCCAGCAGTCGACAGGCTCTTAGCACAGATACGCAGTATTTT. This sequence joins TRBV7-2 and TRBJ2-3, with D possibly matching TRBD1 (6 bases). The CDR3 extends over 15 amino acids. The V gene's germline CDR1 is SGHTA and CDR2 FQGNSA. The V gene lost 6 bases and the J gene lost 0 bases, with 13 bases spanning the gap.

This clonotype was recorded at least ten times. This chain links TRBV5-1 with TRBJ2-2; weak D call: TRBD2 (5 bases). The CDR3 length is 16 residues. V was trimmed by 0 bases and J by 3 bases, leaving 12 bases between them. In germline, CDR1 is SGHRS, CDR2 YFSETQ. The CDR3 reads CASSLVGGWDTGELFF. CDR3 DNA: TGCGCCAGCAGCTTGGTAGGAGGATGGGACACCGGGGAGCTGTTTTTT. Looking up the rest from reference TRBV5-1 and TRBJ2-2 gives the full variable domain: KAGVTQTPRYLIKTRGQQVTLSCSPISGHRSVSWYQQTPGQGLQFLFEYFSETQRNKGNFPGRFSGRQFSNSRSEMNVSTLELGDSALYLCASSLVGGWDTGELFFGEGSRLTVL.

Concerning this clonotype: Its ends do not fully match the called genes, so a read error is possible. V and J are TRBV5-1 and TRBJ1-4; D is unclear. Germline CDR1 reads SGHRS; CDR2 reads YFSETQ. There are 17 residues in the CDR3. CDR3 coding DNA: TGCGCCAGTAGCTTGGATTTTCGGCAAATGCCCTTGAAGAAACTGTTTTTT. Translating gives CASSLDFRQMPLKKLFF.

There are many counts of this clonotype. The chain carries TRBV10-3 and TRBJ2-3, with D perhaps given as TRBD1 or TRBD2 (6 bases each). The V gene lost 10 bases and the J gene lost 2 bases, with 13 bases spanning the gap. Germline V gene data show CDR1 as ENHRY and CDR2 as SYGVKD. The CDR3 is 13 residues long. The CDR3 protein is CATLGGHTDTQYF. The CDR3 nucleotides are TGTGCCACCCTAGGGGGGCACACAGATACGCAGTATTTT.

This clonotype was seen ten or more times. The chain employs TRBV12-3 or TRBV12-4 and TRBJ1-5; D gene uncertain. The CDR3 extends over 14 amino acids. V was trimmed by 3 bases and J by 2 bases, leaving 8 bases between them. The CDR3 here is CASSLSTRNQPQHF. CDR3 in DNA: TGTGCCAGCAGTTTGTCCACCCGCAATCAGCCCCAGCATTTT.

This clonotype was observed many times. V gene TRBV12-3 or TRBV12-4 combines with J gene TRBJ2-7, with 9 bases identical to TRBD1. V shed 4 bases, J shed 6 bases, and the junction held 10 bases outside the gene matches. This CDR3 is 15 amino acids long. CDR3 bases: TGTGCCAGCAGTTACTTCGGGACAGGGTTTCCCGAGCAGTACTTC. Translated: CASSYFGTGFPEQYF.

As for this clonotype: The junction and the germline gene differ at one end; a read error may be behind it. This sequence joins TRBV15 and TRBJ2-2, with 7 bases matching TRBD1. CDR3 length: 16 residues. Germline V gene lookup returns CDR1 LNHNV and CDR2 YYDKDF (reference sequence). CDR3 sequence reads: CATSRGTVGATGELFF. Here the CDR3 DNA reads TGTGCCACCAGTAGAGGGACAGTGGGCGCGACCGGGGAGCTGTTTTTT.

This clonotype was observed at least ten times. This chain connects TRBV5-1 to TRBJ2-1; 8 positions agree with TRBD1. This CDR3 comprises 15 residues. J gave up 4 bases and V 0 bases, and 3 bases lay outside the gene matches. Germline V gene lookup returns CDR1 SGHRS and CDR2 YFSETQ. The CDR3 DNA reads TGCGCCAGCAGCTTGGCAGGGGGCGAGTACAATGAGCAGTTCTTC. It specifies CASSLAGGEYNEQFF. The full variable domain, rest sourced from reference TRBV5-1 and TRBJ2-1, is KAGVTQTPRYLIKTRGQQVTLSCSPISGHRSVSWYQQTPGQGLQFLFEYFSETQRNKGNFPGRFSGRQFSNSRSEMNVSTLELGDSALYLCASSLAGGEYNEQFFGPGTRLTVL.

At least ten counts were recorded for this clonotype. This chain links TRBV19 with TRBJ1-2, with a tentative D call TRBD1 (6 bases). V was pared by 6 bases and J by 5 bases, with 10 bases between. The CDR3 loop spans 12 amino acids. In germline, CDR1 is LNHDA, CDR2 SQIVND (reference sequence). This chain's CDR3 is CASRTGLYGYTF. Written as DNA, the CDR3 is TGTGCCAGTAGGACAGGACTGTATGGCTACACCTTC.

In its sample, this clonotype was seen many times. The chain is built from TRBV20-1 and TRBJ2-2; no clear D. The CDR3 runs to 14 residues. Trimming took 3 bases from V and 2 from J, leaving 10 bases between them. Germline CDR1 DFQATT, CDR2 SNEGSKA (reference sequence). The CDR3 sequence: CSASPTVNTGELFF. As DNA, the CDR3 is TGCAGTGCTAGCCCTACGGTTAACACCGGGGAGCTGTTTTTT.

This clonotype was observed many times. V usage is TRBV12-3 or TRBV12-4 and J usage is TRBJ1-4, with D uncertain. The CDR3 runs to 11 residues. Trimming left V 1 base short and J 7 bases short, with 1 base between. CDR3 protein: CASSLGEKLFF. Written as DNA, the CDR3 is TGTGCCAGCAGTTTAGGTGAAAAACTGTTTTTT.

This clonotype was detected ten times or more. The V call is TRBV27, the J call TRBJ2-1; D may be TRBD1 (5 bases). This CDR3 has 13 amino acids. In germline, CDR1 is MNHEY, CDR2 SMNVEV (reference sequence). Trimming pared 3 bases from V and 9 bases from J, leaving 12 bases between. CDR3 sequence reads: CASSFRYQGEQFF. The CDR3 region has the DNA TGTGCCAGCAGTTTCCGGTATCAGGGTGAGCAGTTCTTC.

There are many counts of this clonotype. The CDR3, as DNA: TGTGCCAGCAGCCGTAGCGGGGGGGCAACAGATACGCAGTATTTT. As protein: CASSRSGGATDTQYF. The chain combines TRBV7-3 with TRBJ2-3; 11 bases agree with TRBD2. This CDR3 spans 15 amino acids. Germline values: CDR1 SGHTA, CDR2 FQGTGA. Trimming removed 5 bases from V and 3 bases from J; junction bases left unmatched: 4.

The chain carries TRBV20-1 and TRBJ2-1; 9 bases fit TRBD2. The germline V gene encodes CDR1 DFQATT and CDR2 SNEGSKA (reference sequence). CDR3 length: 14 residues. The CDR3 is CTPKESGRLNEQFF. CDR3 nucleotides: TGCACTCCCAAAGAGAGCGGGAGGCTTAATGAGCAGTTCTTC.

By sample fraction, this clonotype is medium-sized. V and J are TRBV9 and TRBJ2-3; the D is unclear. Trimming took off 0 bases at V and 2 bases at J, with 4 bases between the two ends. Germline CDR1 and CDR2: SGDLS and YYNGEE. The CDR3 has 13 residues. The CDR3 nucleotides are TGTGCCAGCAGCGTAGACAACACAGATACGCAGTATTTT. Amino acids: CASSVDNTDTQYF.